The following is a T cell receptor beta chain sequence with its context. This receptor's antigen is unknown. No per-base quality is available; no much larger clone lies one base away. The CDR3 regions of human TCRbeta chains were subjected to immunosequencing. Per the original workflow: TCRs in the repertoires were compared against a reference library of SARS-CoV-2-specific TCRs that had been generated with the MIRA antigen-specificity platform. Breadth was defined as the fraction of unique TCRs that were SARS-CoV-2-associated, and depth was defined as the fraction of total T cells that were SARS-CoV-2-associated. Each spike-specific TCR was assigned to its reactive spike region and to a CD4 or CD8 class using the MIRA data. Log10-transformed breadth and depth values were compared by one-way ANOVA with Sidak's multiple comparisons tests. Not all clones reach the TCRdb copy of this immuneACCESS table, which keeps in-frame sequences only. Checked studies attribute under half of the gap to unresolved V genes and leave the rest unexplained. Clonal size and the V and J genes are those of that table, whereas D and trimming came from the DNA. Here the sample has 140,000 to 150,000 clones; roughly nine tenths occur a single time. The ten largest clonotypes hold about 3.7% of the sample.

The sample comes from a study of T cell responses to AZD1222 COVID-19 vaccine (dated by TCRdb to about 2021). For the wider study: Because spike-specific TCR depth and breadth did not differ between the two schedules, AZD1222 recipients who got a second dose at roughly 4 weeks were pooled with those who got a second dose at roughly 12 weeks. TCR sequencing covered about 230 trial participants: 207 given two doses of AZD1222 and 26 given two doses of MenACWY control vaccine. Enrollment into the trials was organized by age into subgroups of 18-55, 56-69 and 70-plus years, and those subgroups contained roughly 150, 30 and 60 TCR-sequenced participants, respectively. Study-level results and caveats: The vaccine-associated CD4 TCRs covered the entire spike protein, and the dominant responses fell in regions 160-218 and 743-854. Only five or six AZD1222 recipients were SARS-CoV-2 seropositive at baseline, limiting conclusions about previously exposed vaccinees. In the small 56-69-year group, the increase in depth fell short of significance, most likely because of low power. Nearly half of unique spike-specific TCRs reportedly recognized epitopes outside regions mutated in the B.1.351 and B.1.1.7 variants. Most participants were white British and females outnumbered males, and the authors suggested that clonal diversity may have been underestimated. A significant rise in spike-specific TCR breadth and depth was observed after two AZD1222 doses relative to day 0 and relative to MenACWY recipients. Because no day 14 peak-response samples were available, repertoires were characterized only after the peak T cell response.

This sample's time point label indicates: baseline before first vaccination. Samples from vaccinated people were obtained from the UK trials COV001 and COV002, which included a single-blind randomized controlled phase 2/3 trial of AZD1222 (ChAdOx1 nCoV-19) in healthy adults. For TCRbeta chain sequencing, PBMC samples were collected from trial participants at day 0 and at day 28 after the second dose. CDR1 SEHNR and CDR2 FQNEAQ are derived from the germline V gene (reference sequence). Germline trimming amounts to 10 bases on V and 6 bases on J, with 5 as the count of junction bases outside the gene matches. The CDR3, cysteine through phenylalanine, is 12 amino acids long. Only the CDR3 part of the read is kept: 36 bases, read in frame from the first base.

Sequenced material: peripheral blood, taken on day 0 of AZD1222 vaccination. The TCR sequence derives from an adult in good health. The V and J segments used are TRBV7-9 and TRBJ2-7; TRBD1 aligns with 11 central bases. Here the CDR3 is given as CATRDRGGEQYF. The DNA sequence reads TGTGCCACCCGGGACAGGGGGGGCGAGCAGTACTTC.